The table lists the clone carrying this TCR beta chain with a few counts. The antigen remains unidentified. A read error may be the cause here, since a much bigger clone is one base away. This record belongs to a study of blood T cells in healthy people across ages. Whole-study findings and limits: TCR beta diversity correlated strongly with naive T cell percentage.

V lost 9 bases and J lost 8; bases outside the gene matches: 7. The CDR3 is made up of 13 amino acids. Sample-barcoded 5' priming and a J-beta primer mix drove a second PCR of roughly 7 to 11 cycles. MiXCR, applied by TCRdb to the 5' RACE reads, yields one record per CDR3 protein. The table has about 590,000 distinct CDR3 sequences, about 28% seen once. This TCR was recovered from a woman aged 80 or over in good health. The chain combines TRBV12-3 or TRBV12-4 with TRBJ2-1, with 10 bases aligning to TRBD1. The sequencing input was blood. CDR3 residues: CARRDRGGYEQFF. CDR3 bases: TGTGCCAGGCGGGACAGGGGTGGGTATGAGCAGTTCTTC.